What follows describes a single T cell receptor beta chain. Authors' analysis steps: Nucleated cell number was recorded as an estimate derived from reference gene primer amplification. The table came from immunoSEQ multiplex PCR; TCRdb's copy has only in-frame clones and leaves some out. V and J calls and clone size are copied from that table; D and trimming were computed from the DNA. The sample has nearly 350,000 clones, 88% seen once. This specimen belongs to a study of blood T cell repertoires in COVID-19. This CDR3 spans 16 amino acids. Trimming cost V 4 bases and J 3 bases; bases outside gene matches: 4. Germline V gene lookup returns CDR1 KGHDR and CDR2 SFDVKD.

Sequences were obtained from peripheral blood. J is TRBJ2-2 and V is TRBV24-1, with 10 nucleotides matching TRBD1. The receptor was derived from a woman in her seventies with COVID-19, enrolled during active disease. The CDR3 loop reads CATSDPGQGYTGELFF. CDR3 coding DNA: TGTGCCACCAGTGACCCGGGACAGGGGTACACCGGGGAGCTGTTTTTT.